These 22 T cell receptor beta chains originate from one sample sequenced in a study of early T cells in non-severe SARS-CoV-2 infection. MiXCR, applied by TCRdb to the 5' RACE reads, yields one record per CDR3 protein. The sample lists around 76,000 distinct CDR3 sequences; around 15% were seen once. The material was whole blood, obtained at baseline. The receptors shown here come from an adult who was a healthcare worker with PCR-confirmed SARS-CoV-2 infection or an uninfected control (not recorded which).

This clonotype occurred many times. The chain has TRBV5-1 and TRBJ1-1; D is unresolved. The CDR3 spans 11 residues. The germline V and J ends were trimmed by 3 bases and 8 bases, with 8 bases remaining between them. Germline V gene sequence: CDR1 SGHRS, CDR2 YFSETQ. The CDR3 loop reads CASSSGEEAFF. The CDR3 coding sequence is TGCGCCAGCAGCTCCGGAGAAGAAGCTTTCTTT.

Only a few counts were recorded for this clonotype. The genes are TRBV10-2 and TRBJ2-2, with TRBD2 matching over 12 bases. V trimming: 2 bases; J trimming: 1 base; junction bases outside the gene matches: 14. The CDR3 is made up of 21 amino acids. The germline V gene has CDR1 WSHSY and CDR2 SAAADI. This CDR3 reads CASSEPNGLAGTYLNTGELFF. CDR3 bases: TGCGCCAGCAGTGAGCCTAATGGACTAGCGGGAACATATTTGAACACCGGGGAGCTGTTTTTT.

The chain joins TRBV5-1 to TRBJ2-1; 7 bases agree with TRBD1. V lost 4 bases and J lost 7; bases outside the gene matches: 14. Germline CDR1 reads SGHRS; CDR2 reads YFSETQ. The CDR3 is 16 amino acids. CDR3 in DNA: TGCGCCAGCAGCCCTCTGACAGGGCCCTTTGGAAATGAGCAGTTCTTC. This codes for CASSPLTGPFGNEQFF.

The CDR3 DNA reads as TGTGCCAGCAGCCTGGACAGGGGGCCTTCACCCCTCCACTTT. It codes for CASSLDRGPSPLHF. The chain links TRBV7-8 to TRBJ1-6; 11 nucleotides agree with TRBD1. Germline values: CDR1 SGHVS, CDR2 FQNEAQ. Trimming cost V 5 bases and J 9 bases; bases outside gene matches: 3. The CDR3 contains 14 residues. Filled out from reference TRBV7-8 and TRBJ1-6, the complete variable domain reads GAGVSQSPRYKVAKRGQDVALRCDPISGHVSLFWYQQALGQGPEFLTYFQNEAQLDKSGLPSDRFFAERPEGSVSTLKIQRTQQEDSAVYLCASSLDRGPSPLHFGNGTRLTVT.

This clonotype was seen a few times. The chain links TRBV18 to TRBJ1-5; D is uncertain. Deletions cut 6 bases from V and 0 bases from J, with 12 bases between. The CDR3 spans 15 residues. Germline CDR1 and CDR2: KGHSH and LQKENI. The DNA of the CDR3 is TGTGCCAGCTCGCTTTTTAAAGATAGCAATCAGCCCCAGCATTTT. Translating it yields CASSLFKDSNQPQHF.

This clonotype has a handful of counts. The J gene is TRBJ2-5, the V gene TRBV7-8; possible D gene TRBD2, 5 bases. The CDR3 covers 15 residues. Germline V CDR1 and CDR2: SGHVS, FQNEAQ. Trimming stripped 4 bases from V and 7 bases from J, with 19 bases between. The CDR3 DNA is TGTGCCAGCAGCTCTAGGGAGAGACAATTCGGGACCCAGTACTTC. Encoded protein: CASSSRERQFGTQYF.

The J gene is TRBJ2-1, the V gene TRBV20-1; perhaps TRBD2 as D (6 bases). CDR1 DFQATT and CDR2 SNEGSKA come from the germline V gene (reference sequence). Trimming left V 6 bases short and J 7 bases short, with 22 bases between. The CDR3 totals 15 residues. For the CDR3, the DNA is TGCAGTGCCCCCCTGAATAGCGGTCTTTGGAATGAGCAGTTCTTC. Protein product: CSAPLNSGLWNEQFF.

The genes are TRBV28 and TRBJ1-1; D is unresolved. The germline CDR1 and CDR2 sequences are MDHEN and SYDVKM. Trimming took 4 bases from V and 8 from J, leaving 5 bases between them. CDR3 length: 10 amino acids. The CDR3 loop is CASSYIEAFF. The CDR3 region has the DNA TGTGCCAGCAGTTACATCGAAGCTTTCTTT. The full variable domain, with the rest looked up from reference TRBV28 and TRBJ1-1, is DVKVTQSSRYLVKRTGEKVFLECVQDMDHENMFWYRQDPGLGLRLIYFSYDVKMKEKGDIPEGYSVSREKKERFSLILESASTNQTSMYLCASSYIEAFFGQGTRLTVV.

The sample holds a few counts of this clonotype. The chain joins TRBV6-5 to TRBJ2-1, with D tentatively TRBD2 (6 bases). Germline V gene lookup returns CDR1 MNHEY and CDR2 SVGAGI. V was trimmed by 6 bases and J by 3 bases, leaving 12 bases between them. This CDR3 spans 14 amino acids. The CDR3, as DNA: TGTGCCAGCAGCCCGGGACTCAACTACAATGAGCAGTTCTTC. Translating gives CASSPGLNYNEQFF.

This clonotype has a handful of counts. The V and J genes are TRBV7-2 and TRBJ2-2; maybe TRBD1 (6 bases). Trimming removed 4 bases from V and 7 bases from J, with 13 bases in between. This CDR3 contains 14 residues. Looked up from germline, CDR1 is SGHTA and CDR2 is FQGNSA. As DNA, the CDR3 is TGTGCCAGCAGCTCCGACAGGCAAATCGGGGAGCTGTTTTTT. Protein sequence: CASSSDRQIGELFF. Full variable domain (remainder filled in from reference TRBV7-2 and TRBJ2-2): GAGVSQSPSNKVTEKGKDVELRCDPISGHTALYWYRQSLGQGLEFLIYFQGNSAPDKSGLPSDRFSAERTGGSVSTLTIQRTQQEDSAVYLCASSSDRQIGELFFGEGSRLTVL.

The CDR3 here is CASSPRESDNQPQHF. In DNA, the CDR3 is TGTGCCAGCAGCCCCCGGGAGAGCGACAATCAGCCCCAGCATTTT. The chain has TRBV3-1 and TRBJ1-5; D is ambiguous. The CDR3 is 15 amino acids. V was clipped by 4 bases and J by 3 bases, with 13 bases between them. The germline V gene encodes CDR1 LGHDT and CDR2 YNNKEL (reference sequence).

This clonotype turned up a few times. V usage is TRBV5-1 and J usage is TRBJ1-6, with 9 bases identical to TRBD1. Trimming at V came to 4 bases and at J to 10 bases, leaving 6 bases not matched to a gene. Germline values: CDR1 SGHRS, CDR2 YFSETQ. CDR3 length: 14 amino acids. The CDR3 sequence is CASSKQGASSPLHF. The CDR3 DNA reads TGCGCCAGCAGCAAACAGGGGGCGAGCTCACCCCTCCACTTT.

This clonotype is deemed medium-sized. CDR3 sequence reads: CASSLGLGQSTYEQYF. The CDR3 region has the DNA TGTGCCAGCAGCTTAGGGTTGGGACAGTCCACCTACGAGCAGTACTTC. The V and J genes are TRBV7-9 and TRBJ2-7; 7 bases fit TRBD1. The ends lost 1 base at V and 2 bases at J; junction bases unmatched: 8. CDR1 and CDR2 (germline): SEHNR, FQNEAQ (reference sequence). The CDR3 is made up of 16 amino acids.

The rearrangement joins TRBV27 to TRBJ1-2; TRBD1 might be the D (6 bases). Trimming cost V 2 bases and J 8 bases, with 9 bases left between them. This CDR3 is built from 12 residues. CDR1 and CDR2 from the germline V gene are MNHEY and SMNVEV (reference sequence). The CDR3 spells CASSLEGVGYTF. The CDR3 DNA sequence: TGTGCCAGCAGTTTAGAGGGGGTGGGCTACACCTTC.

The chain couples TRBV4-1 to TRBJ1-2; D remains unclear. This CDR3 region has 14 residues. The germline CDR1 and CDR2 sequences are MGHRA and YSYEKL. The V end lost 2 bases, the J end lost 6 bases, and 13 bases lay between the germline ends. The CDR3 reads CASSQIEGGDGYTF. DNA of the CDR3: TGCGCCAGCAGCCAAATTGAGGGAGGAGATGGCTACACCTTC.

The V and J genes are TRBV2 and TRBJ2-1; D is possibly TRBD1 (5 bases). V was cut by 8 bases and J by 6 bases, with 11 bases left in between. Germline-derived CDR1 and CDR2 are SNHLY and FYNNEI. CDR3 size: 12 residues. CDR3 residues: CASRQGTNEQFF. In DNA, the CDR3 is TGTGCCAGCCGCCAGGGTACCAATGAGCAGTTCTTC.

This clonotype was counted at least ten times. CDR3 nucleotides: TGTGCCAGCAGCCAAGTGGTAGCGGGTGGGAATGAGCAGTTCTTC. Amino acid sequence: CASSQVVAGGNEQFF. J is TRBJ2-1 and V is TRBV4-2; TRBD2 aligns across 7 bases. V was pared by 1 base and J by 7 bases, with 7 bases of the junction left unmatched. This CDR3 has 15 residues. Germline V gene sequence: CDR1 LGHNA, CDR2 YNFKEQ.

The rearrangement uses TRBV11-1 and TRBJ2-2; 13 nucleotides line up with TRBD2. This CDR3 has 16 residues. The V gene end was trimmed by 4 bases and the J gene end by 4 bases; junction bases not matched to a gene: 3. From germline, CDR1 is SGHAT and CDR2 FQDESV (reference sequence). The CDR3 DNA reads as TGTGCCAGCAGCTCCGGGACTAGCGGGACCACCGGGGAGCTGTTTTTT. Translation gives CASSSGTSGTTGELFF.

This clonotype was found many times. The CDR3 DNA is TGTGCCAGCCGAAGTTCGGGGCCTGAGCAGTACTTC. Protein product: CASRSSGPEQYF. The chain is built from TRBV27 and TRBJ2-7; D may be TRBD1 or TRBD2 (5 bases each). This CDR3 contains 12 residues. The germline CDR1 and CDR2 sequences are MNHEY and SMNVEV (reference sequence). The V end lost 8 bases, the J end lost 7 bases, and 15 bases lay between the germline ends.

The V gene is TRBV28, the J gene TRBJ2-7; D is uncertain. The CDR3 spans 10 residues. Germline V gene lookup returns CDR1 MDHEN and CDR2 SYDVKM. CDR3 residues: CAAGSYEQYF. The CDR3 nucleotides read TGTGCAGCTGGTTCCTACGAGCAGTACTTC.

The CDR3 DNA sequence: TGTGCCAGCAGCTTAGCTCCGCGGACTAGCCACATGACGAAGACCCAGTACTTC. It translates to CASSLAPRTSHMTKTQYF. This chain uses TRBV7-6 with TRBJ2-5; 8 bases map to TRBD2. Germline loops: CDR1 SGHVS, CDR2 FNYEAQ. The V segment lost 0 bases and the J segment 6 bases; nucleotides outside the gene matches: 15. The CDR3 runs 18 residues.

This clonotype was seen only once. The rearrangement joins TRBV29-1 to TRBJ1-5, with TRBD1 matching 7 bases. CDR3 length: 13 amino acids. CDR1 and CDR2 (germline): SQVTM, ANQGSEA. Trimming cost V 6 bases and J 2 bases; bases outside gene matches: 4. This chain's CDR3 is CSVCTGGNQPQHF. In DNA, the CDR3 is TGCAGCGTCTGTACAGGGGGCAATCAGCCCCAGCATTTT.